This record covers a single TCR beta chain. The antigen remains undetermined. This entry is derived from a study of tumor-infiltrating lymphocytes in primary liver carcinoma. RNA and DNA were co-extracted from approximately 20-30 mg of unsorted bulk tissue. Study observations and caveats: Only about 7.5-24% of top clones were detected in all five tumor regions. Tumor-adjacent and tumor-blood pairs shared less of their repertoires than tumor region pairs shared.

In germline, CDR1 is MNHEY, CDR2 SVGEGT. V shed 6 bases, J shed 7 bases, and the junction held 13 bases outside the gene matches. This CDR3 has 15 residues. cDNA specific to TCR beta was made from 500 ng of total RNA, with a constant-region primer employed for priming. Modified slightly, ARM-PCR produced TCR beta libraries over three nested multiplex PCR rounds. Primers for the first two PCR rounds were TRBV1-TRBV30 forward primers and a C-beta reverse primer (roughly 10 cycles per round). TCRdb reprocessed the multiplex PCR reads via MiXCR and lists one record per CDR3 protein. The sample includes about 60,000 distinct CDR3 sequences, over 60% of them seen just once.

Sequencing was done on a sample of liver tumor tissue from sampling region 4. Subset of the sample: tumor region T4, right-lateral pole. This clonotype was sampled from a man aged 40-49 years with primary liver carcinoma and hepatitis B virus infection. The V call is TRBV6-2 or TRBV6-3, the J call TRBJ2-7, with TRBD2 identical over 9 bases. CDR3 sequence (DNA): TGTGCCAGCAGCGCTCCGACTAGCGGAGGGTATGAGCAGTACTTC. As protein: CASSAPTSGGYEQYF.